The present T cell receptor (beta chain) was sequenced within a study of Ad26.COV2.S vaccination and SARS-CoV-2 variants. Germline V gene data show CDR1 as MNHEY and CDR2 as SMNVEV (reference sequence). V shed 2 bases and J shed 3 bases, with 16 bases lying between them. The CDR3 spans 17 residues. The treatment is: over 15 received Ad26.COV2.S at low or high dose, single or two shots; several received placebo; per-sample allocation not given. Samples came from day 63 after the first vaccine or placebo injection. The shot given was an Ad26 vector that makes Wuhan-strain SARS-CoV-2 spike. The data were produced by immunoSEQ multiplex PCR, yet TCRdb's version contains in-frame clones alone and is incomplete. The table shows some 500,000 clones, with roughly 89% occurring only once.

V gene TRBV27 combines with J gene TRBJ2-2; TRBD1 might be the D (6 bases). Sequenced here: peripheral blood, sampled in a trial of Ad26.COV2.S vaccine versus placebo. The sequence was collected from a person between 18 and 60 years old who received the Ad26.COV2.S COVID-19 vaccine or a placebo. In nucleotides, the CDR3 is TGTGCCAGCAGTTTAAGAGGGGGTTCGCTAGACACCGGGGAGCTGTTTTTT. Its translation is CASSLRGGSLDTGELFF.